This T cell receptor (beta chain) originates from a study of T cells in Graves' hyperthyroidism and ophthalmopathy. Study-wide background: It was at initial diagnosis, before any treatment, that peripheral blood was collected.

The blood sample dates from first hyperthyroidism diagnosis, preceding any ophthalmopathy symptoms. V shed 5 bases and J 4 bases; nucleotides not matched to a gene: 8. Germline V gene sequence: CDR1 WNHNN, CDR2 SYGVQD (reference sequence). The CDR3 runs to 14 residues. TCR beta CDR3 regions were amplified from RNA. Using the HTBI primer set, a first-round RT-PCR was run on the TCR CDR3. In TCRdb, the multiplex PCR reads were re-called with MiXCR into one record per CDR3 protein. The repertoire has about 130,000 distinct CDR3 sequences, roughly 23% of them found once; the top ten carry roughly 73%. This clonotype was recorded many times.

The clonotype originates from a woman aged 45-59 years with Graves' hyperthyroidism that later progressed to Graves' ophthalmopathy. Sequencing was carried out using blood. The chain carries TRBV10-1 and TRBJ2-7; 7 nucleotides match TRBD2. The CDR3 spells CASSSTGRPYEQYF. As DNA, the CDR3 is TGCGCCAGCAGTTCTACCGGGAGGCCTTACGAGCAGTACTTC.